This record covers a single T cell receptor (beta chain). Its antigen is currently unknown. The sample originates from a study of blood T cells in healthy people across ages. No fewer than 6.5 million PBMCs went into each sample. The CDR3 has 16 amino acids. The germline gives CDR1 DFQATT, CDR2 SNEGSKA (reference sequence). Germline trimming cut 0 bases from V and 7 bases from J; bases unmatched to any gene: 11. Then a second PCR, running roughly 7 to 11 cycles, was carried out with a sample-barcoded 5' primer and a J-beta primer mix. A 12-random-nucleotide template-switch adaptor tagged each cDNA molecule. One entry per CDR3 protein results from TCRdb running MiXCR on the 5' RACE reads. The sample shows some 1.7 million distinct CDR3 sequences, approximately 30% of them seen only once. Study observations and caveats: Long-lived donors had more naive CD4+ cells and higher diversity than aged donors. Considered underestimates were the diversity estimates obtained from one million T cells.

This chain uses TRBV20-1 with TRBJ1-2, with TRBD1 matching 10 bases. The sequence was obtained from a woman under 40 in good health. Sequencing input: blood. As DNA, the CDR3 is TGCAGTGCTAGAGATTCCTACCCGGGACAGGGGTCTGGCTACACCTTC. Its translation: CSARDSYPGQGSGYTF.